The next 23 T cell receptor beta chains were all read from a single sample in a study of regulatory T cells in long-lasting Graves disease. CDR3 regions were amplified by Arm-PCR using iRepertoire HTBI primers to build TCR beta libraries. Each CDR3 protein gets one entry after TCRdb re-called the multiplex PCR reads with MiXCR. The table shows 530,000 or so distinct CDR3 sequences, with 15% to 20% occurring only once. The time point was: newly diagnosed GD, antithyroid drugs for less than 3 months. With RNA extracted from PBMCs as input, the TCR library was made. These same records also appear under a second study, on T cells in Graves' hyperthyroidism and ophthalmopathy.

Sample: peripheral blood mononuclear cells (PBMCs), taken at new diagnosis, from a patient treated with antithyroid drugs. Every receptor here comes from a man between 18 and 35 years old with Graves disease.

This clonotype was counted a few times. This chain connects TRBV18 to TRBJ2-3, with 8 bases fitting TRBD2. Germline loops: CDR1 KGHSH, CDR2 LQKENI. The CDR3 extends over 17 amino acids. The V gene end was trimmed by 0 bases and the J gene end by 5 bases; junction bases not matched to a gene: 10. CDR3 DNA sequence: TGTGCCAGCTCACCACCGCAGGGCGGGAGGTATGAAGATACGCAGTATTTT. This codes for CASSPPQGGRYEDTQYF. The variable domain in full, completed from reference TRBV18 and TRBJ2-3, reads NAGVMQNPRHLVRRRGQEARLRCSPMKGHSHVYWYRQLPEEGLKFMVYLQKENIIDESGMPKERFSAEFPKEGPSILRIQQVVRGDSAAYFCASSPPQGGRYEDTQYFGPGTRLTVL.

This clonotype appeared a few times. V gene TRBV18 combines with J gene TRBJ2-7; no definite D call. V was trimmed by 3 bases and J by 3 bases, leaving 9 bases between them. CDR1 and CDR2 from the germline V gene are KGHSH and LQKENI. The CDR3 sequence is 13 residues long. CDR3 coding DNA: TGTGCCAGCTCACCCGCGGACGGCTACGAGCAGTACTTC. Translation gives CASSPADGYEQYF.

A few counts support this clonotype. This rearrangement joins TRBV9 to TRBJ2-3, with 9 bases identical to TRBD2. The CDR3 totals 15 residues. The germline V gene has CDR1 SGDLS and CDR2 YYNGEE. After removal of 4 bases from V and 1 base from J, the junction contained 4 bases not matched to a gene. This CDR3 is CASSKTSGRTDTQYF. CDR3 DNA: TGTGCCAGCAGCAAGACTAGCGGCCGCACAGATACGCAGTATTTT.

V and J are TRBV3-1 and TRBJ2-7; 7 bases line up with TRBD2. V gave up 3 bases and J gave up 1 base; unmatched junction bases: 6. Germline CDR1 LGHDT, CDR2 YNNKEL (reference sequence). The CDR3 has 15 residues. The CDR3 is CASSHSSGESYEQYF. In DNA form, the CDR3 reads TGTGCCAGCAGCCATTCTAGCGGCGAATCCTACGAGCAGTACTTC.

About this clonotype: Since a much larger clone is just one base distant, this may be a read error. The V gene is TRBV12-3 or TRBV12-4, the J gene TRBJ2-3; possible D gene TRBD1, 5 bases. This CDR3 is built from 12 residues. Trimming took off 10 bases at V and 4 bases at J, with 12 bases between the two ends. CDR3 sequence (DNA): TGTGCCATAGGGGAATCACCAGATACGCAGTATTTT. Translating it yields CAIGESPDTQYF.

CDR3 sequence reads: CASSAKDGTGRFF. The DNA for the CDR3 is TGTGCCAGTAGCGCTAAGGATGGGACAGGACGGTTCTTC. The J gene is TRBJ2-1, the V gene TRBV19, with 8 nucleotides matching TRBD1. This CDR3 spans 13 amino acids. CDR1 and CDR2 (germline): LNHDA, SQIVND (reference sequence). J gave up 15 bases and V 6 bases, and 13 bases lay outside the gene matches.

The J gene is TRBJ1-6, the V gene TRBV6-1, with D perhaps matching TRBD1 (6 bases). V was trimmed by 8 bases and J by 10 bases, leaving 21 bases between them. Germline CDR1 and CDR2: MNHNS and SASEGT. The CDR3 loop spans 15 amino acids. In DNA form, the CDR3 reads TGTGCCAGCCAAAAGGCCGGGGGGCCGGGATCACCCCTCCACTTT. Amino acids: CASQKAGGPGSPLHF.

At least ten counts were recorded for this clonotype. The genes are TRBV30 and TRBJ1-4, with D unclear. The CDR3 contains 14 residues. V was pared by 6 bases and J by 8 bases, with 19 bases between. CDR1 and CDR2 (germline): GTSNPN, SVGIG (reference sequence). CDR3 DNA: TGTGCCTGCGAGAATGAAGCCGAGACAGAAAAACTGTTTTTT. This sequence encodes CACENEAETEKLFF.

This rearrangement joins TRBV18 to TRBJ1-4, with D maybe TRBD1 (6 bases). The CDR3 is 14 residues long. CDR1 is KGHSH, CDR2 LQKENI, per germline. The V and J ends lost 2 bases and 5 bases respectively, with 9 bases between them. For the CDR3, the DNA is TGTGCCAGCTCACCAAATGGGGGCAATGAAAAACTGTTTTTT. Protein sequence: CASSPNGGNEKLFF.

Ten or more counts support this clonotype. The chain's CDR3 is CASSLGDSLTYEQYF. The DNA of the CDR3 is TGTGCCAGCAGTTTAGGGGACAGCTTGACCTACGAGCAGTACTTC. The genes are TRBV28 and TRBJ2-7, with 7 bases identical to TRBD1. Germline V gene data show CDR1 as MDHEN and CDR2 as SYDVKM. Unmatched junction bases numbered 6, after V lost 2 bases and J lost 2 bases. This CDR3 region has 15 residues.

This clonotype turned up a few times. V usage is TRBV7-8 and J usage is TRBJ2-7, with 9 bases fitting TRBD1. V shed 4 bases and J 7 bases; nucleotides not matched to a gene: 8. The CDR3 has 14 residues. Germline V lookup: CDR1 SGHVS, CDR2 FQNEAQ. The CDR3 region is CASSSTGGAEEQYF. The CDR3 DNA is TGTGCCAGCAGCTCTACAGGGGGCGCGGAAGAGCAGTACTTC.

The CDR3 DNA reads TGTGCCAGCAGCGGTGTCAGGAAACGATCTGGGGCCAACGTCCTGACTTTC. It specifies CASSGVRKRSGANVLTF. The genes are TRBV9 and TRBJ2-6; D unclear. Germline V gene lookup returns CDR1 SGDLS and CDR2 YYNGEE. The V gene lost 3 bases and the J gene lost 1 base, with 14 bases spanning the gap. The CDR3 runs to 17 residues.

CDR3 coding DNA: TGTGCCAGCAGTTCAAGTCCCGGGACAGGGGCCGCTGAAGCTTTCTTT. It encodes CASSSSPGTGAAEAFF. J is TRBJ1-1 and V is TRBV27, with TRBD1 matching over 10 bases. After removal of 4 bases from V and 6 bases from J, the junction contained 11 bases not matched to a gene. The length of the CDR3 is 16 residues. Germline-derived CDR1 and CDR2 are MNHEY and SMNVEV (reference sequence).

This clonotype was detected only a few times. The chain is built from TRBV3-1 and TRBJ1-2; tentative D call: TRBD1 (6 bases). Germline V lookup: CDR1 LGHDT, CDR2 YNNKEL (reference sequence). Trimming removed 3 bases at V and 8 bases at J, with 16 bases between. The CDR3 runs to 14 residues. The CDR3: CASSQGFGQSGYTF. CDR3 DNA: TGTGCCAGCAGCCAGGGATTTGGACAGTCCGGCTACACCTTC.

This clonotype was picked up a small number of times. The genes are TRBV30 and TRBJ1-2, with 10 bases lining up with TRBD1. Germline-derived CDR1 and CDR2 are GTSNPN and SVGIG (reference sequence). V lost 4 bases and J lost 8; bases outside the gene matches: 7. This CDR3 has 13 residues. The CDR3 region is CAWKPTGGAGYTF. The CDR3 nucleotides are TGTGCCTGGAAACCGACAGGGGGCGCGGGCTACACCTTC. The full variable domain, its missing parts supplied by reference TRBV30 and TRBJ1-2, is SQTIHQWPATLVQPVGSPLSLECTVEGTSNPNLYWYRQAAGRGLQLLFYSVGIGQISSEVPQNLSASRPQDRQFILSSKKLLLSDSGFYLCAWKPTGGAGYTFGSGTRLTVV.

On this clonotype itself: With a much larger clone just one base away, this may be a read error. The chain uses TRBV28 and TRBJ2-3; 11 positions match TRBD1. The J call may be faulty, since TRBJ2-7 better matches the DNA end. In germline, CDR1 is MDHEN, CDR2 SYDVKM. The CDR3 is made up of 15 amino acids. In nucleotides, the CDR3 is TGTGCCAGCAGCCGGGGGGGGACAGGGGGTCGTGAGCAGTACTTC. Amino acids: CASSRGGTGGREQYF.

This clonotype was counted many times. V usage is TRBV3-1 and J usage is TRBJ2-1, with 10 nucleotides matching TRBD2. The CDR3 consists of 21 residues. Germline V gene data show CDR1 as LGHDT and CDR2 as YNNKEL (reference sequence). V was pared by 0 bases and J by 0 bases, with 14 bases of the junction left unmatched. CDR3 sequence: CASSQDGFSGRPSRSYNEQFF. DNA for the CDR3: TGTGCCAGCAGCCAAGACGGGTTTAGCGGGAGGCCATCGCGCTCCTACAATGAGCAGTTCTTC.

As to this clonotype: The junction differs from germline at one of its ends, possibly a read error. The chain carries TRBV15 and TRBJ1-5; D might be TRBD1 (6 bases). CDR1 and CDR2 from the germline V gene are LNHNV and YYDKDF (reference sequence). This CDR3 spans 13 amino acids. The CDR3 DNA is TGTGCCACCAGCAGGTCCCAACAGGGCCCTAGAGATTTT. This translates into CATSRSQQGPRDF.

The rearrangement uses TRBV15 and TRBJ1-2; tentative D call: TRBD1 (6 bases). This CDR3 contains 14 residues. V was pared by 2 bases and J by 5 bases, with 12 bases between. CDR1 is LNHNV, CDR2 YYDKDF, per germline (reference sequence). In nucleotides, the CDR3 is TGTGCCACCAGCAGATCGCAGGGGAGGTATGGCTACACCTTC. It yields the protein CATSRSQGRYGYTF. Together with reference TRBV15 and TRBJ1-2, the CDR3 gives the full variable domain: DAMVIQNPRYQVTQFGKPVTLSCSQTLNHNVMYWYQQKSSQAPKLLFHYYDKDFNNEADTPDNFQSRRPNTSFCFLDIRSPGLGDTAMYLCATSRSQGRYGYTFGSGTRLTVV.

J is TRBJ1-2 and V is TRBV30, with TRBD1 matching over 9 bases. The CDR3 contains 11 residues. V lost 5 bases to trimming and J lost 7 bases; unmatched junction nucleotides: 2. CDR1 GTSNPN and CDR2 SVGIG come from the germline V gene (reference sequence). DNA for the CDR3: TGTGCCTGGGAGACAGGGGGTGGCTACACCTTC. It translates to CAWETGGGYTF.

Only a few counts were recorded for this clonotype. The rearrangement uses TRBV12-5 and TRBJ2-5; D gene ambiguous. The CDR3 has 11 residues. Germline V CDR1 and CDR2: LGHNT, FRNRAP. V dropped 1 base and J dropped 3 bases, with 0 bases sitting between them. The CDR3 region has the DNA TGTGCTAGTGGTTTGGAAGAGACCCAGTACTTC. This encodes CASGLEETQYF.

This clonotype was detected many times. This chain joins TRBV29-1 and TRBJ2-3; no clear D. V lost 0 bases, J lost 7 bases, and 17 bases lay in between. Per germline, CDR1 SQVTM and CDR2 ANQGSEA. This CDR3 contains 15 residues. CDR3 sequence (DNA): TGCAGCGTTGAAGATCTTCGTGGCCGCACGAATACGCAGTATTTT. This sequence encodes CSVEDLRGRTNTQYF.

This clonotype was counted many times. This chain connects TRBV5-1 to TRBJ2-7; 8 positions match TRBD2. This CDR3 region has 16 residues. CDR1 is SGHRS and CDR2 is YFSETQ in the germline V gene. J lost 4 bases, V lost 4 bases, and 13 bases had no gene match. This CDR3 reads CASSLDGGAGAYEQYF. Written as DNA, the CDR3 is TGCGCCAGCAGCCTGGACGGGGGAGCGGGAGCGTACGAGCAGTACTTC.